This T cell receptor (beta chain) appears in the sequencing data of a study of blood T cell repertoires in COVID-19. Study information: The samples span acute and convalescent COVID-19 from the United States, Italy and Spain.

The V gene's germline CDR1 is MDHEN and CDR2 SYDVKM. Trimming cost V 7 bases and J 9 bases, with 19 bases left between them. The CDR3 covers 14 residues. In the original processing: Cell counts per sample came from amplifying reference gene primers. Clones were read by immunoSEQ multiplex PCR, and TCRdb kept only the in-frame ones, dropping some. V and J calls and clone size follow that table, whereas D and trimming were derived from the DNA. This table holds 150,000 to 200,000 clones, 80% to 85% found once. The specimen was peripheral blood. This rearrangement joins TRBV28 to TRBJ1-3; a weak D match, TRBD1 (6 bases). The sequence derives from a human donor with acute or convalescent COVID-19. The donor label of this sample is uncertain. The CDR3 reads CASKDRTGIGTIYF. As DNA, the CDR3 is TGTGCCAGCAAAGATCGAACAGGGATAGGCACCATATATTTT.